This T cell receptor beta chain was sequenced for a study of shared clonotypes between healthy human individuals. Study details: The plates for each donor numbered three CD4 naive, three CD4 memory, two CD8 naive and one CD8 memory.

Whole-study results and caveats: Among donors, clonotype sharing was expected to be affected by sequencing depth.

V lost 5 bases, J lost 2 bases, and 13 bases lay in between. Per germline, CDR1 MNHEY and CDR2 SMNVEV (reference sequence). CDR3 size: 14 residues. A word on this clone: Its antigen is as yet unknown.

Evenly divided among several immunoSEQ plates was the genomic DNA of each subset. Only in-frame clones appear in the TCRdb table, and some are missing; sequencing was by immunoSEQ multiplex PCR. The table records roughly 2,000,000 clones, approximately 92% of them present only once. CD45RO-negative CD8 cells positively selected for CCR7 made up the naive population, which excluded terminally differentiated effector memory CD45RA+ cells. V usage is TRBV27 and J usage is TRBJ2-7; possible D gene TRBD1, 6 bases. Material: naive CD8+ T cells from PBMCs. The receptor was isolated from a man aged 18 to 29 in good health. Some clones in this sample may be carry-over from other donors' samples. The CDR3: CASSHRQDPYEQYF. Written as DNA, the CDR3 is TGTGCCAGCAGTCACCGACAGGACCCCTACGAGCAGTACTTC.